This T cell receptor (beta chain) was sequenced in a study of cytomegalovirus exposure and HLA in healthy donors. Germline CDR1 is SGHRS and CDR2 is YFSETQ. The CDR3 consists of 14 residues. With V trimmed by 9 bases and J by 5 bases, 11 bases remained unmatched. Regarding the study as a whole: It was assumed in the presence/absence analyses that sequencing depth was roughly uniform across donors. In a later analysis, TCR beta V- and J-gene trimming was associated with a missense DCLRE1C variant.

The PCR ran on 60 Vbeta and 13 Jbeta primers. This table comes from immunoSEQ multiplex PCR, and its TCRdb copy is limited to in-frame clones, with some not included. The sample carries around 150,000 clones, less than 10% recorded once. To note about this clone: Its antigen is not known.

The TCR sequence derives from a male donor in good health and CMV-seronegative. Sequenced: PBMCs. This chain links TRBV5-1 with TRBJ1-1; 9 bases map to TRBD1. As DNA, the CDR3 is TGCGCCACTTCCCCTGGGGACAGGGATACTGAAGCTTTCTTT. Translated: CATSPGDRDTEAFF.